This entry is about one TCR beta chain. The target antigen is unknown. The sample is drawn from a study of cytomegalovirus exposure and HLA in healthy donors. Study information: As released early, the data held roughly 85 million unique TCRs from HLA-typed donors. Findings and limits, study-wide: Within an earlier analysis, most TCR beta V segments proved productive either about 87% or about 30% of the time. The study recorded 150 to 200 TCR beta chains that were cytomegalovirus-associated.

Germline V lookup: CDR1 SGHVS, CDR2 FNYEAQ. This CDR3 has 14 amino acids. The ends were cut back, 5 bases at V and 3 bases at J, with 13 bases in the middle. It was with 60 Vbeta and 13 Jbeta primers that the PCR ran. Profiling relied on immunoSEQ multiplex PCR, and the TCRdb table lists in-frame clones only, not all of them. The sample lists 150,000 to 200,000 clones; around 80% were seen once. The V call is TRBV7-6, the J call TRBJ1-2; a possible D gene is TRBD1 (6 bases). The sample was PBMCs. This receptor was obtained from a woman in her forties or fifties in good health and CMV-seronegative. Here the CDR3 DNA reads TGTGCCAGCAGCCCCCAACAGGGCCACTATGGCTACACCTTC. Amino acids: CASSPQQGHYGYTF.